This T cell receptor (beta chain) was identified in a study of blood T cell repertoires in COVID-19. Study background: Sites across the United States, Italy and Spain contributed samples from acute and convalescent COVID-19.

The assay was immunoSEQ multiplex PCR, and TCRdb's table has in-frame clones only and misses some. The profile covers approximately 85,000 clones, with less than 95% appearing a single time and about 1% taken by the ten largest. Germline-derived CDR1 and CDR2 are LNHDA and SQIVND (reference sequence). The CDR3 contains 15 residues. V shed 4 bases and J 1 base; nucleotides not matched to a gene: 3. Sequenced material: peripheral blood. This clonotype originated in a woman in her forties or fifties in a cohort sampled during active COVID-19. The J gene is TRBJ1-2, the V gene TRBV19, with 10 bases aligning to TRBD1. The CDR3: CASSSRDRGNYGYTF. The CDR3 bases are TGTGCCAGTAGTAGCAGGGACAGGGGTAACTATGGCTACACCTTC.